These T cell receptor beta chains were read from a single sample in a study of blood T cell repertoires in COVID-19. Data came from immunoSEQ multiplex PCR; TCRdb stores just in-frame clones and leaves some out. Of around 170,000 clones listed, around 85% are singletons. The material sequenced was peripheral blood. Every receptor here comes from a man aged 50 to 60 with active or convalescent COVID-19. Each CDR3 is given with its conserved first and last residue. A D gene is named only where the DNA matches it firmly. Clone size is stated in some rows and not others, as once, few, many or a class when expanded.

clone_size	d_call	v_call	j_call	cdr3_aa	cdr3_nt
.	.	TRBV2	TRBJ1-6	CASSRRQGNSPLHF	TGTGCCAGCAGTCGTCGGCAGGGGAATTCACCCCTCCACTTT
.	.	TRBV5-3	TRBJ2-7	CARSHTGCLAYEQYF	TGTGCCAGAAGCCACACAGGATGTCTGGCTTACGAGCAGTACTTC
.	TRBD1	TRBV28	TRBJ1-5	CASSLPPGQKRPQHF	TGTGCCAGCAGCCTACCCCCGGGACAGAAGCGGCCCCAGCATTTT
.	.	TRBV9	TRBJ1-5	CASSVGGQPPGRDQPQHF	TGTGCCAGCAGCGTAGGGGGACAACCGCCGGGCCGGGATCAGCCCCAGCATTTT
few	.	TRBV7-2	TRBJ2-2	CASNVAGRSGELFF	TGTGCCAGCAATGTGGCAGGGAGGTCCGGGGAGCTGTTTTTT
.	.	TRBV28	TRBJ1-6	CASNSWNSPLHF	TGTGCCAGCAACTCATGGAATTCACCCCTCCACTTT
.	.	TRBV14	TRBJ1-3	CASSLSGSYSGNTIYF	TGTGCCAGCAGCCTCTCCGGGTCCTACTCTGGAAACACCATATATTTT
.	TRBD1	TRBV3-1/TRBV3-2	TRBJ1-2	CASGSRGQGGYGYTF	TGTGCCAGCGGTTCCCGGGGACAGGGCGGGTATGGCTACACCTTC
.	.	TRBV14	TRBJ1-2	CASSQAGNYGYTF	TGTGCCAGCAGCCAAGCCGGGAACTATGGCTACACCTTC
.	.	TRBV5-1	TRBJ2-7	CASSLAPGLNSYEQYF	TGCGCCAGCAGCTTGGCCCCGGGACTCAACTCCTACGAGCAGTACTTC
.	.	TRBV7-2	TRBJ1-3	CASSFLNRGLTGNTIYF	TGTGCCAGCAGCTTCCTCAATAGGGGGTTAACTGGAAACACCATATATTTT
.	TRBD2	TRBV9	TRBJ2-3	CASSVGNSGGTTSTDTQYF	TGTGCCAGCAGCGTAGGAAATAGCGGGGGGACTACTAGCACAGATACGCAGTATTTT
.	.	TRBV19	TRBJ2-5	CASSIGGRETQYF	TGTGCCAGTAGTATCGGGGGGCGCGAGACCCAGTACTTC
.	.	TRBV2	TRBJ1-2	CASIGTRGSIRYTF	TGTGCCAGCATTGGAACCAGGGGAAGTATACGCTACACCTTC
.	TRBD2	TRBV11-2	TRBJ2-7	CASSPAGRGYEQYF	TGTGCCAGCAGCCCTGCTGGGAGGGGCTACGAGCAGTACTTC
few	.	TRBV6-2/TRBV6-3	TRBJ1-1	CASSPQENTEAFF	TGTGCCAGCAGTCCACAGGAGAACACTGAAGCTTTCTTT
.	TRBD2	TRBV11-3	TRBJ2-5	CASSPGTSGNQETQYF	TGTGCCAGCAGCCCAGGGACTAGCGGGAATCAAGAGACCCAGTACTTC
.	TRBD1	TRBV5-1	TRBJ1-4	CASSRWTGDEKLFF	TGCGCCAGCAGTCGATGGACAGGTGATGAAAAACTGTTCTTT
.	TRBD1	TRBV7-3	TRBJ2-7	CASSPDRGLFDEQYF	TGTGCCAGCAGCCCCGACAGGGGGCTCTTCGACGAGCAGTACTTC
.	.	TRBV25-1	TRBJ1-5	CASSGGDLKPGNQPQHF	TGTGCCAGCAGTGGCGGGGACCTGAAGCCTGGCAATCAGCCCCAGCATTTT
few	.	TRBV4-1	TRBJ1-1	CASSQDEGGEMAFF	TGCGCCAGCAGCCAAGATGAGGGAGGGGAAATGGCTTTCTTT
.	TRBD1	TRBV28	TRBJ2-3	CASRGTGGGTDTQYF	TGTGCCAGCAGGGGGACAGGGGGCGGGACAGATACGCAGTATTTT
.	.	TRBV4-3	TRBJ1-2	CASSQEQTNYGYTF	TGCGCCAGCAGCCAAGAACAGACCAACTATGGCTACACCTTC
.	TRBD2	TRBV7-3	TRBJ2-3	CASSLTSPSGRPDTQYF	TGTGCCAGCAGCTTAACGAGCCCTAGCGGGAGGCCAGATACGCAGTATTTT
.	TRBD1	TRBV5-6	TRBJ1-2	CASRKQGDFGYTF	TGTGCCAGCAGAAAACAGGGGGATTTTGGCTACACCTTC
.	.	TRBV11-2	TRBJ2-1	CASSALVGDEQFF	TGTGCCAGCAGCGCTTTGGTCGGGGATGAGCAGTTCTTC
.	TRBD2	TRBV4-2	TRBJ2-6	CASSQGLAGAGANVLTF	TGTGCCAGCAGCCAAGGGCTAGCGGGAGCTGGGGCCAACGTCCTGACTTTC
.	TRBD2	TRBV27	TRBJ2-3	CASSLPGGPSDTQYF	TGTGCCAGCAGTTTACCGGGAGGGCCTTCAGATACGCAGTATTTT
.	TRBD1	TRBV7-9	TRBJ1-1	CASSTRQGSGTEAFF	TGTGCCAGCAGCACAAGACAGGGGTCAGGCACTGAAGCTTTCTTT
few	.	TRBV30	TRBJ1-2	CAWRLPGLRVNGGYTF	TGTGCCTGGAGACTCCCGGGTCTTCGAGTCAACGGGGGCTACACCTTC
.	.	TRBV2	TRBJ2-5	CASTERRAQETQYF	TGTGCCAGCACTGAACGCAGGGCCCAAGAGACCCAGTACTTC
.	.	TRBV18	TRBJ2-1	CASSPGAVRQHNEQFF	TGTGCCAGCTCACCAGGGGCGGTACGGCAGCACAATGAGCAGTTCTTC
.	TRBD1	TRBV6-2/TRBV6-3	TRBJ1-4	CASSYEGGAGKLFF	TGTGCCAGCAGTTACGAAGGGGGCGCAGGAAAACTGTTTTTT
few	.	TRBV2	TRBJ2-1	CASSSYNEQFF	TGTGCCAGCAGCAGCTACAATGAGCAGTTCTTC
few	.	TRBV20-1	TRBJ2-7	CSARDPYEQYF	TGCAGTGCTAGAGATCCGTACGAGCAGTACTTC
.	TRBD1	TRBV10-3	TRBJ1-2	CAISESKDRGSGYTF	TGTGCCATCAGTGAGTCGAAAGACAGGGGATCTGGCTACACCTTC
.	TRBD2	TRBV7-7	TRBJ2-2	CASSLGLAGGTGELFF	TGTGCCAGCAGCTTAGGCCTAGCGGGAGGGACCGGGGAGCTGTTTTTT
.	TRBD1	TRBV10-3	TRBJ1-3	CAISPGTGVDTIYF	TGTGCCATCAGTCCCGGGACAGGGGTAGACACCATATATTTT
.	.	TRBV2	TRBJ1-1	CASSRTVEAFF	TGTGCCAGCAGCCGGACAGTCGAAGCTTTCTTT
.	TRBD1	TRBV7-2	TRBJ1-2	CASSLGTGLGGYTF	TGTGCCAGCAGCCTTGGGACAGGGCTCGGTGGCTACACCTTC
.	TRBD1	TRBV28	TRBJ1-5	CASSFYRGSNQPQHF	TGTGCCAGCAGTTTCTACAGGGGTAGCAATCAGCCCCAGCATTTT
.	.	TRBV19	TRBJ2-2	CASSIRGGNTGELFF	TGTGCCAGTAGTATCAGGGGCGGAAACACCGGGGAGCTGTTTTTT
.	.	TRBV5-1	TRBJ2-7	CASSLDQGRTSYEQYF	TGCGCCAGCAGCTTGGACCAGGGTAGAACCTCCTACGAGCAGTACTTC